This TCR beta chain came from a study of cytomegalovirus exposure and HLA in healthy donors. This PCR relied on a set of 60 Vbeta primers and 13 Jbeta primers. Repertoires were generated with immunoSEQ multiplex PCR, while TCRdb's copy carries only in-frame clones and drops some. Among approximately 150,000 clones listed, under 85% were seen once. J was trimmed by 5 bases and V by 4 bases; bases with no gene match: 5. Looked up from germline, CDR1 is GTSNPN and CDR2 is SVGIG (reference sequence). CDR3 length: 14 amino acids. This TCR was recovered from a man aged 45-60 years in good health and CMV-seropositive. This chain uses TRBV30 with TRBJ2-2, with 9 bases identical to TRBD2. The sample was PBMCs. The CDR3 nucleotides read TGTGCCTGGAAGCGGGAGGTTTATACCGGGGAGCTGTTTTTT. It encodes CAWKREVYTGELFF.